Listed below are T cell receptor beta chains from one sample, sequenced in a study of blood T cells in healthy people across ages. TCRdb reprocessed the 5' RACE reads via MiXCR and lists one record per CDR3 protein. The data contain around 1.1 million distinct CDR3 sequences, roughly two fifths of them singletons. Sequenced input: blood. The receptor source for this set is a man between 18 and 35 years old in good health. The CDR3 runs from the conserved cysteine through the conserved F or W. A D gene is named only where the DNA matches it firmly. Size is omitted from some rows. Given values are once, few, many or a class for expanded clones.

CDR3 protein | CDR3 DNA | CDR3 length | D gene | J gene | clone size | V gene
CASSQDFTGANYGYTF | TGTGCCAGCAGCCAAGATTTCACAGGAGCTAACTATGGCTACACCTTC | 16 | NA | TRBJ1-2 | NA | TRBV14
CASSSRASSYNSPLHF | TGTGCCAGCAGCTCCCGAGCGAGCTCCTATAATTCACCCCTCCACTTT | 16 | NA | TRBJ1-6 | NA | TRBV13
CASSEGLAGVNEQYF | TGTGCCAGCAGCGAAGGACTAGCGGGAGTAAATGAGCAGTACTTC | 15 | TRBD2 | TRBJ2-5 | NA | TRBV7-2
CASSTRQGTAEAFF | TGTGCCAGCAGTACCCGACAGGGGACGGCTGAAGCTTTCTTT | 14 | TRBD1 | TRBJ1-1 | few | TRBV12-3/TRBV12-4
CATIPSLERGARELFF | TGTGCCACCATCCCCTCTCTGGAGCGGGGGGCTCGTGAGCTGTTTTTT | 16 | TRBD2 | TRBJ2-2 | NA | TRBV15
CSARGNRGGSEAFF | TGCAGTGCTAGGGGGAACAGGGGGGGAAGTGAAGCTTTCTTT | 14 | TRBD1 | TRBJ1-1 | few | TRBV20-1
CASSYSRDRGTEAFF | TGTGCCAGCAGTTATTCCCGGGACAGGGGAACTGAAGCTTTCTTT | 15 | TRBD1 | TRBJ1-1 | NA | TRBV6-6
CAITLGTGNSPLHF | TGTGCCATCACCCTGGGGACAGGGAATTCACCCCTCCACTTT | 14 | TRBD1 | TRBJ1-6 | NA | TRBV10-3
CASSPLPGQGRDGYTF | TGTGCCAGCAGCCCTCTTCCGGGACAGGGTCGCGATGGCTACACCTTC | 16 | TRBD1 | TRBJ1-2 | NA | TRBV7-2
CAGSQDSPYGYTF | TGTGCCGGCAGTCAAGACAGCCCCTATGGCTACACCTTC | 13 | NA | TRBJ1-2 | NA | TRBV3-1
CASSSDKTGSRQPQHF | TGTGCCAGCAGTTCGGACAAGACGGGATCGAGGCAGCCCCAGCATTTT | 16 | NA | TRBJ1-5 | NA | TRBV27
CASSQRVTGCAQYF | TGCGCCAGCAGCCAAAGGGTTACAGGTTGCGCGCAGTACTTC | 14 | NA | TRBJ2-7 | NA | TRBV4-3
CASSYDPLGQPQHF | TGTGCCAGCAGTTACGACCCCCTTGGTCAGCCCCAGCATTTT | 14 | NA | TRBJ1-5 | NA | TRBV6-5
CASSLQDLNGYTF | TGCGCCAGCAGCTTACAGGATTTAAATGGCTACACCTTC | 13 | NA | TRBJ1-2 | NA | TRBV5-1
CASSLGQGRVDTQYF | TGCGCCAGCAGCTTGGGGCAGGGTCGGGTAGATACGCAGTATTTT | 15 | NA | TRBJ2-3 | NA | TRBV5-1
CASSLSGAYESNQETQYF | TGTGCCAGCAGCCTTAGCGGGGCCTATGAGTCCAACCAAGAGACCCAGTACTTC | 18 | TRBD2 | TRBJ2-5 | NA | TRBV14
CASKREENTEAFF | TGCGCCAGCAAGCGGGAGGAGAACACTGAAGCTTTCTTT | 13 | NA | TRBJ1-1 | few | TRBV5-1
CASSVGGLGNEQFF | TGTGCCAGCAGCGTAGGCGGACTAGGGAATGAGCAGTTCTTC | 14 | TRBD2 | TRBJ2-1 | few | TRBV9
CASSPSGLTYGYTF | TGTGCCAGCAGTCCCTCAGGACTTACCTATGGCTACACCTTC | 14 | NA | TRBJ1-2 | many | TRBV27
CSADRKVAHNEQFF | TGCAGTGCGGACAGGAAAGTGGCACACAATGAGCAGTTCTTC | 14 | TRBD1 | TRBJ2-1 | NA | TRBV20-1
CASSLDTAVTGELFF | TGTGCCAGCAGCTTGGACACGGCGGTGACCGGGGAGCTGTTTTTT | 15 | NA | TRBJ2-2 | few | TRBV7-2
CASSPFRDTQYF | TGTGCCAGCAGCCCTTTCAGAGATACGCAGTATTTT | 12 | NA | TRBJ2-3 | NA | TRBV7-2
CSARELAVTHSPLHF | TGCAGTGCTAGAGAACTCGCAGTAACTCATTCACCCCTCCACTTT | 15 | NA | TRBJ1-6 | NA | TRBV20-1
CASSLLGDNSYGYTF | TGCGCCAGCAGCTTGTTGGGGGACAACTCCTATGGCTACACCTTC | 15 | NA | TRBJ1-2 | NA | TRBV5-1
CASSQTVPDTGELFF | TGTGCCAGCAGCCAAACGGTACCGGACACCGGGGAGCTGTTTTTT | 15 | NA | TRBJ2-2 | NA | TRBV4-2
CSAAGPNEQFF | TGCAGTGCCGCTGGCCCCAATGAGCAGTTCTTC | 11 | NA | TRBJ2-1 | once | TRBV20-1
CASALVSGELFF | TGTGCTAGCGCTCTTGTGAGCGGGGAGCTGTTTTTT | 12 | NA | TRBJ2-2 | once | TRBV12-5
CASSLHDRGQGSPLHF | TGTGCCAGCAGCTTACATGACAGGGGGCAGGGGTCACCCCTCCACTTT | 16 | TRBD1 | TRBJ1-6 | NA | TRBV7-9
CASNQRGSGNTIYF | TGTGCCAGCAACCAGAGGGGCTCTGGAAACACCATATATTTT | 14 | NA | TRBJ1-3 | NA | TRBV7-9